This T cell receptor beta chain was captured in a study of blood T cells in healthy people across ages. Findings of the study overall: Researchers deemed the diversity estimates from one million T cells underestimates. Naive T cell percentage strongly correlated with TCR beta diversity. Naive CD4+ cell counts and diversity both ran higher in long-lived than in aged donors.

Only one count was recorded for this clonotype. The antigen is undetermined. For the second PCR, which ran for 7 to 11 cycles, a sample-barcoded 5' primer and a J-beta primer mix were used. Every single cDNA molecule received a tag from a template-switch adaptor with 12 random nucleotides. TCRdb re-derived calls from the 5' RACE reads in MiXCR, one entry per CDR3 protein. The sample lists 600,000 to 850,000 distinct CDR3 sequences, approximately 39% occurring once. What was sequenced was blood. The TCR sequence derives from a woman in her fifties or sixties in good health.

CDR3 loop: CAWSSGTSTDTQYF. Here the CDR3 DNA reads TGTGCCTGGAGCAGCGGGACTAGCACAGATACGCAGTATTTT. The J gene is TRBJ2-3, the V gene TRBV30; 7 nucleotides align to TRBD2. From germline, CDR1 is GTSNPN and CDR2 SVGIG (reference sequence). This CDR3 is 14 amino acids long. After removal of 3 bases from V and 0 bases from J, the junction contained 3 bases not matched to a gene.